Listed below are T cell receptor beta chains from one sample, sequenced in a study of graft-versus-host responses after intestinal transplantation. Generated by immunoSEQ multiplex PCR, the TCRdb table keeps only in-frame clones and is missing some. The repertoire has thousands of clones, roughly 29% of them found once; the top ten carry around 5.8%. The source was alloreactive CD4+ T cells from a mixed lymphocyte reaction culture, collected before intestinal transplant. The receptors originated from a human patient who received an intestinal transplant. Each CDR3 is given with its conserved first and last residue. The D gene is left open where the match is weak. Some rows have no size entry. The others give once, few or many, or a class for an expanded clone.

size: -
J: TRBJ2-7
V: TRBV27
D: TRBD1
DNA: TGTGCCAGCAGTTTTTTAAGAGGGGGCCGAGGGGAGCAGTACTTC
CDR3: CASSFLRGGRGEQYF

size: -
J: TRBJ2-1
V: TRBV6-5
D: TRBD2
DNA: TGTGCCAGCAGGCGCGGGAGGGGCGTGAGGAATGAGCAGTTCTTC
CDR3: CASRRGRGVRNEQFF

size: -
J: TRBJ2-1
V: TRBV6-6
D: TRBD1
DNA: TGTGCCAGCAGCAAGACAGGGGGCAATGAGCAGTTCTTC
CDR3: CASSKTGGNEQFF

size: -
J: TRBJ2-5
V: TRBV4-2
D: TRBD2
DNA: TGTGCCAGCAGCCAAGTCTCCTTGCGGGGGACCGAAGAGACCCAGTACTTC
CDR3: CASSQVSLRGTEETQYF

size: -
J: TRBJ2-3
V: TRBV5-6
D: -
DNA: TGTGCCAGCAGCTTGGTAGTAGATACGCAGTATTTT
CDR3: CASSLVVDTQYF

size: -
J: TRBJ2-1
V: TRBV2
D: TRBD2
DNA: TGTGCCAGCCGTTTGGCTAGCGGTTCCAATGAGCAGTTCTTC
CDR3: CASRLASGSNEQFF

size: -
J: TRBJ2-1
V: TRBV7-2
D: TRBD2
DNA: TGTGCCAGCAGCGACTCCCTTAGCGGGGCTAGCTCCTACAATGAGCAGTTCTTC
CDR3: CASSDSLSGASSYNEQFF

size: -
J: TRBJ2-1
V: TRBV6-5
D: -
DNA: TGTGCCAGCAGTTATAGGGAGTCCTACAATGAGCAGTTCTTC
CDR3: CASSYRESYNEQFF

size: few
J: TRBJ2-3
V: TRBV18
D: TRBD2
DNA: TGTGCCAGCTCACCGGGACTAGCGGTTGCAAATACGCAGTATTTT
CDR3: CASSPGLAVANTQYF

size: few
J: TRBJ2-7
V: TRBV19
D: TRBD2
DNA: TGTGCCAGTAGTATCCACCTGGGACTAGCGGAGTACGAGCAGTACTTC
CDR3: CASSIHLGLAEYEQYF

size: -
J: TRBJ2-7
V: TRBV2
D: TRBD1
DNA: TGTGCCAGCAAGGGGGCTAGGACAGCGCGTATCTACGAGCAGTACTTC
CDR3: CASKGARTARIYEQYF

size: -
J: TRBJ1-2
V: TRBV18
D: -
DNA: TGTGCCAGCTCACCGGACAGAACCTATGGCTACACCTTC
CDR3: CASSPDRTYGYTF

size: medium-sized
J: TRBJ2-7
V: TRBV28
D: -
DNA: TGTGCCAGCAGTTTAAGCGCAGCCGGGAAGGGAGGTGTGCAGTACTTC
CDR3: CASSLSAAGKGGVQYF

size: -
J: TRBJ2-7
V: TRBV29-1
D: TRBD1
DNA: TGCAGCGTTCTCCCACAGGGGGCGAACGAGCAGTACTTC
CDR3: CSVLPQGANEQYF

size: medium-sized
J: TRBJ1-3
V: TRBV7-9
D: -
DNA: TGTGCCAGCAGCTTAGGTTCGGACAGTCCATCTGGAAACACCATATATTTT
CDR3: CASSLGSDSPSGNTIYF

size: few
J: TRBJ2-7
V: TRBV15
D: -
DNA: TGTGCCACCAGCAGAGATCCAAACTCCTACGAGCAGTACTTC
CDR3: CATSRDPNSYEQYF

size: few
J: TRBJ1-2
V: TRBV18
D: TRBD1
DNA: TGTGCCAGCTCACCAAACAGGGGATCGGGTGGCTACACCTTC
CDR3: CASSPNRGSGGYTF

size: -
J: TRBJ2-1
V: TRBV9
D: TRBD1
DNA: TGTGCCAGCAGCCCGCGAAACAGGGGAAATGAGCAGTTCTTC
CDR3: CASSPRNRGNEQFF

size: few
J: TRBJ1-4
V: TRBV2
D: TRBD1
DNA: TGTGCCACCATACAGGGGGCCGTTGGAAAACTGTTTTTT
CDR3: CATIQGAVGKLFF

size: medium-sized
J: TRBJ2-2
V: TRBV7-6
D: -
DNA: TGTGCCAGCAGCTCCATGGCAGGGGCGAACACCGGGGAGCTGTTTTTT
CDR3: CASSSMAGANTGELFF

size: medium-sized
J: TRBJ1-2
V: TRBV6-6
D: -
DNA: TGTGCCAGCAGTGACCCTGGGACTCCGGACTATGGCTACACCTTC
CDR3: CASSDPGTPDYGYTF

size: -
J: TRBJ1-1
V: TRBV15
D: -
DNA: TGTGCCACCAGCGTTCAGGGTCTGAACACTGAAGCTTTCTTT
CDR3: CATSVQGLNTEAFF

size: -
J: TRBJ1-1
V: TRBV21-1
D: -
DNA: TGTGCCAGCAGCAACGCAGGGGCGGCCTTCCTGAACACTGAAGCTTTCTTT
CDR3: CASSNAGAAFLNTEAFF

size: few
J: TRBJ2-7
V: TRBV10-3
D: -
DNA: TGTGCCATCAGTGAGTCTCCAGTCAACGAGCAGTACTTC
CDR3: CAISESPVNEQYF

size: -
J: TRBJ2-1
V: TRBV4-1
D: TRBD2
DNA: TGCGCCAGCAGCCAAGATTATAGAATAGCGGGAGGGTATCTAGGATACAATGAGCAGTTCTTC
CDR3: CASSQDYRIAGGYLGYNEQFF

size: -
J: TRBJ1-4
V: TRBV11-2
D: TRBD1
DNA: TGTGCCAGCAGCTTAGGCCCGGGACAGAATGAAAAACTGTTTTTT
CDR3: CASSLGPGQNEKLFF

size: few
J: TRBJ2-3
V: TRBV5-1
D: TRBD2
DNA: TGCGCCAGCAGCTTGGAGCTAGCGGGGGGTGGAGATACGCAGTATTTT
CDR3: CASSLELAGGGDTQYF